This T cell receptor beta chain came from a study of cytomegalovirus exposure and HLA in healthy donors. This clone was counted only a few times. Its antigen is unknown. General study results and limits: A likely sequencing artifact accounted for one observed cluster of highly shared sequence variants. Specificity of three CMV-associated chains for CMV antigens was verified in vitro. A later analysis reportedly found that, within productive TCRs, an Asian-associated ancestry cluster had fewer N-insertions than the mean observed across the roughly 630 donors.

This CDR3 is built from 13 residues. Looked up from germline, CDR1 is MRHNA and CDR2 is SNTAGT. With 6 bases removed from V and 6 bases from J, the gap between germline ends came to 13 bases. This PCR relied on a set of 60 Vbeta primers and 13 Jbeta primers. The protocol was immunoSEQ multiplex PCR, while the TCRdb copy is restricted to in-frame clones and leaves out a portion. Of about 150,000 clones in the sample, 82% were seen once. The chain couples TRBV6-4 to TRBJ2-3; D may be TRBD2 (6 bases). Sequences were obtained from PBMCs. The source of this sequence is a woman aged 45-65 years in good health and CMV-seropositive. This CDR3 is CASSRDGGDTQYF. The DNA for the CDR3 is TGTGCCAGCAGCCGAGACGGAGGGGATACGCAGTATTTT.